This TCR beta chain was retrieved from a study of blood T cell repertoires in COVID-19. In the study overall: The origin of the acute and convalescent COVID-19 samples was the United States, Italy and Spain. The analysed material was cDNA or gDNA that came from T cells, B-cell-depleted T cells, or PBMCs.

In the original processing: Estimation of nucleated cell counts was performed using reference gene primer amplification. This table comes from immunoSEQ multiplex PCR, and its TCRdb copy is limited to in-frame clones, with some not included. V, J and clone size are those of that table, while D and trimming were read from the DNA. The repertoire consists of some 110,000 clones, with roughly nine tenths occurring once and the leading ten covering approximately 7.2%. The CDR3 runs 12 residues. The V gene's germline CDR1 is SGHTA and CDR2 FQGNSA. Trimming stripped 0 bases from V and 6 bases from J, with 4 bases between.

The sequenced sample consisted of peripheral blood. The chain employs TRBV7-2 and TRBJ2-3; D gene unclear. The sequence derives from an older man who had recovered from COVID-19. The CDR3 sequence is CASSLARDTQYF. In nucleotides, the CDR3 is TGTGCCAGCAGCTTAGCCAGGGATACGCAGTATTTT. The whole variable domain, filled in from reference TRBV7-2 and TRBJ2-3, reads GAGVSQSPSNKVTEKGKDVELRCDPISGHTALYWYRQSLGQGLEFLIYFQGNSAPDKSGLPSDRFSAERTGGSVSTLTIQRTQQEDSAVYLCASSLARDTQYFGPGTRLTVL.